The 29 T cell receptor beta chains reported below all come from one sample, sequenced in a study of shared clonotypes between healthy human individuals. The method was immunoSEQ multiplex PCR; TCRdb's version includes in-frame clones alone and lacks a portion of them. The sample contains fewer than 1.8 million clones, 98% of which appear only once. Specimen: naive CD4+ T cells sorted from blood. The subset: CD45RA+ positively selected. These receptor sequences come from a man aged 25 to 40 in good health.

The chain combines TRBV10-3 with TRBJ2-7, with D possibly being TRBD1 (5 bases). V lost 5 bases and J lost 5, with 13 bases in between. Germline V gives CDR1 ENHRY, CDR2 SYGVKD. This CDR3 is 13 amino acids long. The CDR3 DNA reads TGTGCCATCAGTCCAGGGCTTGGCAACGAGCAGTACTTC. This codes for CAISPGLGNEQYF.

The CDR3 DNA reads as TGCGCCAGCAGCCGTAACACAGATACGCAGTATTTT. The encoded protein is CASSRNTDTQYF. The rearrangement links TRBV5-1 to TRBJ2-3, with unresolved D. The CDR3 runs to 12 residues. V lost 4 bases and J 2 bases, leaving 5 bases between the germline ends. The germline V gene has CDR1 SGHRS and CDR2 YFSETQ.

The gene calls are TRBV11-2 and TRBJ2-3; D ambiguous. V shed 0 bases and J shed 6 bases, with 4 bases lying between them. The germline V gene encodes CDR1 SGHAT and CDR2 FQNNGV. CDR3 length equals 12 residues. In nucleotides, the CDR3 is TGTGCCAGCAGCTTAGATATGGATACGCAGTATTTT. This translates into CASSLDMDTQYF.

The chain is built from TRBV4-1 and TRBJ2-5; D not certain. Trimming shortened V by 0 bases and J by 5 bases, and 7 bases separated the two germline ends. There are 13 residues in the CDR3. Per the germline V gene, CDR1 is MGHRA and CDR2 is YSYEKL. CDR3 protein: CASSQEVEETQYF. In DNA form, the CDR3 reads TGCGCCAGCAGCCAAGAAGTGGAGGAGACCCAGTACTTC.

CDR3 residues: CASSPATTQNYGYTF. The CDR3 DNA follows: TGTGCCAGCAGCCCGGCGACGACCCAAAACTATGGCTACACCTTC. The gene calls are TRBV6-1 and TRBJ1-2; D is unresolved. The V and J ends lost 6 bases and 2 bases respectively, with 16 bases between them. Looked up from germline, CDR1 is MNHNS and CDR2 is SASEGT. The CDR3 extends over 15 amino acids.

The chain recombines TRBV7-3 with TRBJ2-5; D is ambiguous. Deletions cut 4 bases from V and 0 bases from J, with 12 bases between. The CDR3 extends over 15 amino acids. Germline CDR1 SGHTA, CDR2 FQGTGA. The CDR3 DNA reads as TGTGCCAGCAGCTCACACAACCCGTACCAAGAGACCCAGTACTTC. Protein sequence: CASSSHNPYQETQYF.

The CDR3 DNA reads as TGTGCCAGCAGCACCGGGACAGGGCCCTTCGAGCAGTACTTC. Translating it yields CASSTGTGPFEQYF. J is TRBJ2-7 and V is TRBV7-6; TRBD1 aligns across 9 bases. Germline lookup yields CDR1 SGHVS and CDR2 FNYEAQ. V lost 5 bases and J lost 6; bases outside the gene matches: 8. The CDR3 has 14 residues.

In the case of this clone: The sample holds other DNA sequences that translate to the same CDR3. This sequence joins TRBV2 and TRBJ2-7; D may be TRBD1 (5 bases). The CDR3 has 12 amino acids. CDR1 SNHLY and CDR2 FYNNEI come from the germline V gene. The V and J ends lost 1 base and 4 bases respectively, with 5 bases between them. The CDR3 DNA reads TGTGCCAGCAGTGAAGAGGGGTACGAGCAGTACTTC. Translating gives CASSEEGYEQYF.

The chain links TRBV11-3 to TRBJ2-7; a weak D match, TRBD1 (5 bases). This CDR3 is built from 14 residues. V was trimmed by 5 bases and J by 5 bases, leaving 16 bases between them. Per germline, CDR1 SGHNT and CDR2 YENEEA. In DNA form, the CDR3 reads TGTGCCAGCAGCCTTACCGGGCCCAGGGACGAGCAGTACTTC. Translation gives CASSLTGPRDEQYF.

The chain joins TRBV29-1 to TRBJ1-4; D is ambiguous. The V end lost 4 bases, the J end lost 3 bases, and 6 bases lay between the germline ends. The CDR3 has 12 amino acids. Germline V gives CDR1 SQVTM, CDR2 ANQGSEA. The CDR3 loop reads CSVVGSNEKLFF. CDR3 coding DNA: TGCAGCGTTGTCGGGTCTAATGAAAAACTGTTTTTT.

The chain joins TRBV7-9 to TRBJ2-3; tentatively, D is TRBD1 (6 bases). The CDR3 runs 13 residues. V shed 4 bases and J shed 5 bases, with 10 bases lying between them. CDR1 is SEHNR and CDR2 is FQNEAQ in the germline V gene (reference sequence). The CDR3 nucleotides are TGTGCCAGCAGCTGGGGGCAAAAAGATACGCAGTATTTT. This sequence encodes CASSWGQKDTQYF.

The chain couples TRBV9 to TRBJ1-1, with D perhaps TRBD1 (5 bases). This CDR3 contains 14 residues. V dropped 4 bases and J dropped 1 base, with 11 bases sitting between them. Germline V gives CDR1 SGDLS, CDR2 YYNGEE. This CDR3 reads CASSLGEWNTEAFF. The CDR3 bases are TGTGCCAGCAGCTTGGGGGAGTGGAACACTGAAGCTTTCTTT.

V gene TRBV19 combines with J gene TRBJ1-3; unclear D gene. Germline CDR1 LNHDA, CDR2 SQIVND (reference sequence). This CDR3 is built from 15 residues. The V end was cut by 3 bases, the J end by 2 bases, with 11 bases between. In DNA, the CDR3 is TGTGCCAGTAGTATCCCGGCGGCTCCTGGAAACACCATATATTTT. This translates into CASSIPAAPGNTIYF.

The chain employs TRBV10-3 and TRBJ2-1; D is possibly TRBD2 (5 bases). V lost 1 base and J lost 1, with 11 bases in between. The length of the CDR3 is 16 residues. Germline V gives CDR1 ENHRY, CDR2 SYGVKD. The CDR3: CAISEFTGTSYNEQFF. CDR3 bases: TGTGCCATCAGTGAGTTCACGGGAACATCCTACAATGAGCAGTTCTTC.

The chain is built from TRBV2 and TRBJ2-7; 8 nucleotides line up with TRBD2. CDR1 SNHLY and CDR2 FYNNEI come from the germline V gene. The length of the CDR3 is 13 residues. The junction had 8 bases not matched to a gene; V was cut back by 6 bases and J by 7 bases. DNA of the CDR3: TGTGCCAGCAGCCTGGGGACTAGGAGGGAGCAGTACTTC. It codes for CASSLGTRREQYF.

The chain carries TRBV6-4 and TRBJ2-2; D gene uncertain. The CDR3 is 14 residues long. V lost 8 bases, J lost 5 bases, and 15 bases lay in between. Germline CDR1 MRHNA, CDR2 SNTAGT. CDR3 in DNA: TGTGCCAGCCAGGACGTGTACCGGACCGGGGAGCTGTTTTTT. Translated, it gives CASQDVYRTGELFF.

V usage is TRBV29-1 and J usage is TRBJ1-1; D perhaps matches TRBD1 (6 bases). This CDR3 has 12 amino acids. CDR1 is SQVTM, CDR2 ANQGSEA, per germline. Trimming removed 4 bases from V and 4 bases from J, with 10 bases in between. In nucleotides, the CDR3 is TGCAGCGTTGGCGGGGGGCTCACTGAAGCTTTCTTT. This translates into CSVGGGLTEAFF. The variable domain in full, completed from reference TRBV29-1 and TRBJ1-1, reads SAVISQKPSRDICQRGTSLTIQCQVDSQVTMMFWYRQQPGQSLTLIATANQGSEATYESGFVIDKFPISRPNLTFSTLTVSNMSPEDSSIYLCSVGGGLTEAFFGQGTRLTVV.

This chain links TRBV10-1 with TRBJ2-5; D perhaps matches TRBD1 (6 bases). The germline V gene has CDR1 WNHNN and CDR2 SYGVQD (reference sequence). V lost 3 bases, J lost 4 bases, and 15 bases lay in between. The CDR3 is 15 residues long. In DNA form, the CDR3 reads TGCGCCAGCAGTGACCGAACAGGGCTACGAGAGACCCAGTACTTC. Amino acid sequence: CASSDRTGLRETQYF.

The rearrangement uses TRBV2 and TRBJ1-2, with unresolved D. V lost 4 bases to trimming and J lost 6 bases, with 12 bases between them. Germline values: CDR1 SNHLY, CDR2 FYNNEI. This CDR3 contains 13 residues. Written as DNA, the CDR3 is TGTGCCAGCAGTGTCCTCACAGCAGATGGCTACACCTTC. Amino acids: CASSVLTADGYTF.

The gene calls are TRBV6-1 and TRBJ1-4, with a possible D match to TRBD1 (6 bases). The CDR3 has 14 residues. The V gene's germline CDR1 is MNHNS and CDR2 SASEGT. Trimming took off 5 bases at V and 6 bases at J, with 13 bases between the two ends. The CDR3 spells CASSIGGADEKLFF. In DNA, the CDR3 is TGTGCCAGCAGTATCGGGGGGGCGGATGAAAAACTGTTTTTT.

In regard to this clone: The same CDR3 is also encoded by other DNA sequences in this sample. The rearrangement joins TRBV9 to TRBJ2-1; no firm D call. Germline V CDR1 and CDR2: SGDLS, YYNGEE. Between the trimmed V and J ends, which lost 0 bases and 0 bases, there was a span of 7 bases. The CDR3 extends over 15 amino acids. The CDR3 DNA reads TGTGCCAGCAGCGTAGTCGGAGACTCCTACAATGAGCAGTTCTTC. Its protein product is CASSVVGDSYNEQFF. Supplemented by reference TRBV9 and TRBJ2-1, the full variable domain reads DSGVTQTPKHLITATGQRVTLRCSPRSGDLSVYWYQQSLDQGLQFLIQYYNGEERAKGNILERFSAQQFPDLHSELNLSSLELGDSALYFCASSVVGDSYNEQFFGPGTRLTVL.

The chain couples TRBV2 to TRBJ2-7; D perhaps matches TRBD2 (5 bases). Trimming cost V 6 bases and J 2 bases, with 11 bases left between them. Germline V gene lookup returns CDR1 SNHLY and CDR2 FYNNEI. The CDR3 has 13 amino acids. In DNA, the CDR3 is TGTGCCAGCAGGAGTCCCGGGACCTACGAGCAGTACTTC. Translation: CASRSPGTYEQYF.

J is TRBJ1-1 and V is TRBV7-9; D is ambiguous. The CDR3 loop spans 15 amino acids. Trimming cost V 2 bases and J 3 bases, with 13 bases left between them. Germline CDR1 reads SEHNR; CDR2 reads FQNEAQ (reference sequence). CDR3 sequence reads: CASSLRGVGDTEAFF. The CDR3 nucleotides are TGTGCCAGCAGCTTACGCGGAGTTGGGGACACTGAAGCTTTCTTT.

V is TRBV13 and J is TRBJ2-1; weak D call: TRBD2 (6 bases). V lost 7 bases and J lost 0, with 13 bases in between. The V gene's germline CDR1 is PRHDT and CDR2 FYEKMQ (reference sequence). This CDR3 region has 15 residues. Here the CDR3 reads CASKRAKSSYNEQFF. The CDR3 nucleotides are TGTGCCAGCAAGCGGGCCAAGAGCTCCTACAATGAGCAGTTCTTC.

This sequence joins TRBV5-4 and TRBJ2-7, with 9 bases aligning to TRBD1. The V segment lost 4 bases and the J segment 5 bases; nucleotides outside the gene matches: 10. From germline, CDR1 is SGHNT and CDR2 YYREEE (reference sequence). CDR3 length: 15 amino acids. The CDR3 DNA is TGTGCCAGCAGCCGCACCGGGACAGGGTCCCACGAGCAGTACTTC. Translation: CASSRTGTGSHEQYF.

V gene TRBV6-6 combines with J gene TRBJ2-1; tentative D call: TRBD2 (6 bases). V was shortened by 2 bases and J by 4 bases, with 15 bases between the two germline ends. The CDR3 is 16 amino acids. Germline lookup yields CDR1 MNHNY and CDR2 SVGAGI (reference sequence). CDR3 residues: CASSYQLAPEYNEQFF. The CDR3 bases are TGTGCCAGCAGTTACCAACTAGCTCCAGAGTACAATGAGCAGTTCTTC.

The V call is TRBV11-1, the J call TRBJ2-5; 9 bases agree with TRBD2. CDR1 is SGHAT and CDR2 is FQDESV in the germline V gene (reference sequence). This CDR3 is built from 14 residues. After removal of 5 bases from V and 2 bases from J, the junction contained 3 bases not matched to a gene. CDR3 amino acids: CASSHSGRQETQYF. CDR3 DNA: TGTGCCAGCAGCCACAGCGGGAGGCAAGAGACCCAGTACTTC.

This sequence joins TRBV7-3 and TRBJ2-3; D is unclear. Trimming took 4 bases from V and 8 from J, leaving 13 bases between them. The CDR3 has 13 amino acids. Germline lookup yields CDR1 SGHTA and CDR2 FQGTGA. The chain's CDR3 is CASSSPSESTQYF. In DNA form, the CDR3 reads TGTGCCAGCAGCTCACCGTCGGAGAGTACGCAGTATTTT.

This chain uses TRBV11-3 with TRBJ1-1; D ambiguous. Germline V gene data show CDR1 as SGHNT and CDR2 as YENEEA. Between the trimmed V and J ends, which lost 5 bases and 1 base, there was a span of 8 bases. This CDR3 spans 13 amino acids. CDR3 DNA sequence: TGTGCCAGCAGCCCGGGCCAGAACACTGAAGCTTTCTTT. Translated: CASSPGQNTEAFF.